The entry below gives a single T cell receptor (beta chain) sequence along with its context. This entry comes from a study of T cells expressing NK-cell markers. TCRdb reprocessed the 5' RACE reads, with one entry per CDR3 protein and no DNA. The table for this sample gives about 440,000 distinct CDR3 sequences. Germline-derived CDR1 and CDR2 are KGHSH and LQKENI. The CDR3 covers 15 residues. Material for sequencing was blood T cells: a sorted CD56 or NKG2C T cell subset, CD4+ or CD8+ T cells, or bulk PBMC T cells (not recorded which). The sequence was collected from a woman aged 18 to 75 in good health. The chain is built from TRBV18 and TRBJ1-3; without DNA, the TCRdb call of TRBD1 cannot be checked. This CDR3 reads CASSPGPPDGNTIYF.